The present TCR beta chain was sequenced within a study of shared clonotypes between healthy human individuals. In the naive CD8 group, cells lacked CD45RO and were positively selected for CCR7, so terminally differentiated effector memory CD45RA+ cells were left out. Generated by immunoSEQ multiplex PCR, the TCRdb table keeps only in-frame clones and is missing some. The sample records roughly 810,000 clones, 95% to 97% being singletons. CDR3 length: 14 amino acids. The germline V gene has CDR1 SGHKS and CDR2 YYEKEE (reference sequence). The V gene lost 3 bases and the J gene lost 2 bases, with 12 bases spanning the gap.

The rearrangement links TRBV5-5 to TRBJ2-7, with D possibly TRBD1 on 6 matching bases. The sequenced material came from naive CD8+ T cells sorted from blood. The source of this sequence is a man in his thirties or forties in good health. Here the CDR3 reads CASSSPGHAYEQYF. Written as DNA, the CDR3 is TGTGCCAGCAGCTCTCCGGGACACGCCTACGAGCAGTACTTC.